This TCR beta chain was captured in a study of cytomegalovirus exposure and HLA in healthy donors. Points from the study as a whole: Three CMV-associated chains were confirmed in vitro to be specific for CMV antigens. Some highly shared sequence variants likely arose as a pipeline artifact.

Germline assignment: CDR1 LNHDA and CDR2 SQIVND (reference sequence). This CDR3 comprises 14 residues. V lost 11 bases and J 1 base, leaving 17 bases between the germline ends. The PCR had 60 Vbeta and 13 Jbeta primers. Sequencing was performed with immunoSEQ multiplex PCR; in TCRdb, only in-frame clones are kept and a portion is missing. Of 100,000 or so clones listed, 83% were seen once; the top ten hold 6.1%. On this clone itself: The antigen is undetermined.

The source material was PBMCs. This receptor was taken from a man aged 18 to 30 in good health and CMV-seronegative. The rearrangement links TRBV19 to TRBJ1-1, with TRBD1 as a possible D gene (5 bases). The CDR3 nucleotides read TGTGCCTCCAGACCAAGGGGTACGAACACTGAAGCTTTCTTT. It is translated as CASRPRGTNTEAFF.